The 7 T cell receptor beta chains below come from one sample, sequenced in a study of cytomegalovirus exposure and HLA in healthy donors (dated by TCRdb to 2017 to 2019). Library construction relied on the immunoSEQ multiplex PCR assay. For the multiplex PCR, a mixture combining 60 forward primers for TCR Vbeta segments and 13 reverse primers for TCR Jbeta segments was used. TCRdb limited this immuneACCESS table to in-frame rearrangements with V and J called. A share of clones is missing; checked studies link under half to unresolved V genes, and the rest is unexplained. In all, the sample holds 150,000 to 250,000 clones, and 79% of those were seen once. The ten most abundant clones make up approximately 1.4% of the sample. Sequencing was performed on PBMCs. The receptor source for this set is a girl between 10 and 17 years old in good health and CMV-seropositive.

This chain links TRBV6-5 with TRBJ1-5; D might be TRBD1 (6 bases). CDR3 length equals 13 residues. Germline assignment: CDR1 MNHEY and CDR2 SVGAGI. V was clipped by 0 bases and J by 7 bases, with 7 bases between them. The CDR3 coding sequence is TGTGCCAGCAGTTACTCGAGGGGGCAGCCCCAGCATTTT. This translates into CASSYSRGQPQHF.

This sequence joins TRBV7-6 and TRBJ2-4; TRBD1 matches 7 bases. The length of the CDR3 is 13 residues. In germline, CDR1 is SGHVS, CDR2 FNYEAQ. With V trimmed by 3 bases and J by 5 bases, 1 base remained unmatched. CDR3 in DNA: TGTGCCAGCAGCTTCGGACAGGAAAACATTCAGTACTTC. It is translated as CASSFGQENIQYF.

This chain connects TRBV14 to TRBJ1-2; D is perhaps TRBD1 (5 bases). The CDR3 totals 15 residues. The V gene's germline CDR1 is SGHDN and CDR2 FVKESK. V was shortened by 1 base and J by 5 bases, with 14 bases between the two germline ends. The CDR3 coding sequence is TGTGCCAGCAGCCAAGGTGGAAAGGGGAAGTATGGCTACACCTTC. Protein product: CASSQGGKGKYGYTF.

This clone has a single count. The genes are TRBV11-2 and TRBJ1-1, with TRBD1 matching over 8 bases. Germline CDR1 and CDR2: SGHAT and FQNNGV. CDR3 size: 15 residues. The J segment lost 4 bases and the V segment lost 3 bases, leaving 7 bases of the junction unmatched. The DNA of the CDR3 is TGTGCCAGCAGCTTCATGACAGGGGAGGGCACTGAAGCTTTCTTT. Its protein is CASSFMTGEGTEAFF. Combining the CDR3 with reference TRBV11-2 and TRBJ1-1 gives the whole variable domain EAGVAQSPRYKIIEKRQSVAFWCNPISGHATLYWYQQILGQGPKLLIQFQNNGVVDDSQLPKDRFSAERLKGVDSTLKIQPAKLEDSAVYLCASSFMTGEGTEAFFGQGTRLTVV.

V is TRBV5-8 and J is TRBJ2-1, with a weak D call TRBD2 (5 bases). The V and J ends lost 4 bases and 13 bases respectively, with 12 bases between them. CDR1 is SGHTS, CDR2 YDEGEE, per germline. The CDR3 is 11 amino acids. CDR3 protein: CASSPEREQFF. DNA of the CDR3: TGTGCCAGCAGCCCCGAACGGGAACAGTTCTTC.

The chain has TRBV6-5 and TRBJ1-6; TRBD1 matches 8 bases. The J segment lost 7 bases and the V segment lost 5 bases, leaving 4 bases of the junction unmatched. Germline V gene lookup returns CDR1 MNHEY and CDR2 SVGAGI. This CDR3 has 14 amino acids. As DNA, the CDR3 is TGTGCCAGCAGTCGGACAGGGAGAAATTCACCCCTCCACTTT. As protein: CASSRTGRNSPLHF.

The chain links TRBV5-4 to TRBJ2-5, with 9 positions matching TRBD2. The germline V gene encodes CDR1 SGHNT and CDR2 YYREEE (reference sequence). The CDR3 runs to 13 residues. V shed 6 bases, J shed 2 bases, and the junction held 2 bases outside the gene matches. CDR3: CASTLAGQETQYF. DNA for the CDR3: TGTGCCAGCACCCTAGCGGGGCAAGAGACCCAGTACTTC.